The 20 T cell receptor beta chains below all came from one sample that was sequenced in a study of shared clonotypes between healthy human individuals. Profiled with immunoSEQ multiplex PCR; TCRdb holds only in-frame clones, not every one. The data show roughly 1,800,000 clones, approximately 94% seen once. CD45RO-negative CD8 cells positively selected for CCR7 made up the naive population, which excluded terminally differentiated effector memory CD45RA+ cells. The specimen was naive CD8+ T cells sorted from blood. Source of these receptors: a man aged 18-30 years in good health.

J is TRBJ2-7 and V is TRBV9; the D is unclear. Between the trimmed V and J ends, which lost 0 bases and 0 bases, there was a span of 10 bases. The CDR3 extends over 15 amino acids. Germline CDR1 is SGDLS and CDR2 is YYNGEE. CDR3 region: CASSVGVASSYEQYF. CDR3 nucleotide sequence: TGTGCCAGCAGCGTAGGGGTGGCCAGCTCCTACGAGCAGTACTTC.

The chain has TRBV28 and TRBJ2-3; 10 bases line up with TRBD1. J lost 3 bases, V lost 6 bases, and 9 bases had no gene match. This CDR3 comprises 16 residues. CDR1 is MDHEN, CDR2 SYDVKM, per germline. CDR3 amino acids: CASSSRTGGFTDTQYF. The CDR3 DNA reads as TGTGCCAGCAGCTCCCGGACAGGGGGTTTTACAGATACGCAGTATTTT.

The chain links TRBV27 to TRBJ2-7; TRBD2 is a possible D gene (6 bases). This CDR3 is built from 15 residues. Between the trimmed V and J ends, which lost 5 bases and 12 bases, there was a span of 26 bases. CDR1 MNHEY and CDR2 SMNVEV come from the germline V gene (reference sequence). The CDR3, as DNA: TGTGCCAGCAGTCCGTCAAACCGGGACTTCGAGCTTCTGTACTTC. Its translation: CASSPSNRDFELLYF.

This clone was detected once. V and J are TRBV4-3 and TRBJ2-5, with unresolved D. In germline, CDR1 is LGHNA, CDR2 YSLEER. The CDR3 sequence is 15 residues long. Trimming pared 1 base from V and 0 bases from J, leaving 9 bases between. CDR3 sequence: CASSQVWRNQETQYF. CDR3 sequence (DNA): TGCGCCAGCAGCCAAGTCTGGAGAAACCAAGAGACCCAGTACTTC.

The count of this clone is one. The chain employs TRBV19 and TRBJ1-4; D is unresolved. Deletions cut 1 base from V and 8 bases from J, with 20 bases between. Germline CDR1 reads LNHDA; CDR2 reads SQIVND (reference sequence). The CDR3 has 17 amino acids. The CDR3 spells CASSIVLPDGFEEKLFF. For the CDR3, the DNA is TGTGCCAGTAGTATAGTCCTACCCGATGGGTTCGAGGAAAAACTGTTTTTT.

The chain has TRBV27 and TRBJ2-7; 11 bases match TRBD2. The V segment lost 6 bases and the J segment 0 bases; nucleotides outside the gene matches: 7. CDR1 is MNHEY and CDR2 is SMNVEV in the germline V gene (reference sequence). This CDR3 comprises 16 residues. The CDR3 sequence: CASSPLAGGHSYEQYF. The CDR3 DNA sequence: TGTGCCAGCAGCCCCCTAGCGGGAGGCCACTCCTACGAGCAGTACTTC.

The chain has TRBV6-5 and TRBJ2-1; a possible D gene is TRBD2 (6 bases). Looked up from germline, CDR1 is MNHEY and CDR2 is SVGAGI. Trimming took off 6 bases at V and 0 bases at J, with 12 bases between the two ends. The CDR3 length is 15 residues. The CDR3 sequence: CASRTREVSYNEQFF. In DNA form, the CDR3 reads TGTGCCAGCAGAACAAGGGAGGTCTCCTACAATGAGCAGTTCTTC.

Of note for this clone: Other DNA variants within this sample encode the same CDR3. The CDR3 bases are TGTGCCAGCAGTTTTACAGGGGGCGGTTCACCCCTCCACTTT. Its protein is CASSFTGGGSPLHF. J is TRBJ1-6 and V is TRBV27; 9 positions match TRBD1. J was trimmed by 9 bases and V by 3 bases; bases with no gene match: 3. Germline V gives CDR1 MNHEY, CDR2 SMNVEV (reference sequence). CDR3 length equals 14 residues.

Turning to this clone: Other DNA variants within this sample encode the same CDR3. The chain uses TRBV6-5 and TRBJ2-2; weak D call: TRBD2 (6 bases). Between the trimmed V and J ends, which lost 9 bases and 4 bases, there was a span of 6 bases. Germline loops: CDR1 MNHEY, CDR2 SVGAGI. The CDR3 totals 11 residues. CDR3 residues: CASSGTGELFF. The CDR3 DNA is TGTGCCAGTAGCGGCACCGGGGAGCTGTTTTTT.

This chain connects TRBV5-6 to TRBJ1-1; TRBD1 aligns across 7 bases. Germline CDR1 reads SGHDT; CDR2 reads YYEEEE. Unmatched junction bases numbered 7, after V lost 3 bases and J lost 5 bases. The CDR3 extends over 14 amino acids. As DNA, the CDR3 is TGTGCCAGCAGCTGGGTTCAGGGGGGGACTGAAGCTTTCTTT. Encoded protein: CASSWVQGGTEAFF.

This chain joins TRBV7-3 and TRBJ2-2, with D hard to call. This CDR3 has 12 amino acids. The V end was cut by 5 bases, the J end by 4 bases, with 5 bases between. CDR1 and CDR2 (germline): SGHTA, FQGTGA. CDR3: CASSHTTGELFF. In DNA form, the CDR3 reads TGTGCCAGCAGCCACACCACCGGGGAGCTGTTTTTT.

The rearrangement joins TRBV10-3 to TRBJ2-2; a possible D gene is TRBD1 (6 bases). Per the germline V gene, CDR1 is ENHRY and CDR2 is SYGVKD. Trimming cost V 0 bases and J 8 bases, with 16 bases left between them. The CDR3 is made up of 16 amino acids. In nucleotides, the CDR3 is TGTGCCATCAGTGAGTCGGCCGGGACACTACAAGGGGAGCTGTTTTTT. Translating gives CAISESAGTLQGELFF.

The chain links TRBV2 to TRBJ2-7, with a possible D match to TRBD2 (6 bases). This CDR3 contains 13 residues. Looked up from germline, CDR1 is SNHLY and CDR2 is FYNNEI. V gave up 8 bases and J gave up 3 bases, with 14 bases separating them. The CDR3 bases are TGTGCCAGCTCCGGGACTCCAGACTACGAGCAGTACTTC. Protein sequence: CASSGTPDYEQYF.

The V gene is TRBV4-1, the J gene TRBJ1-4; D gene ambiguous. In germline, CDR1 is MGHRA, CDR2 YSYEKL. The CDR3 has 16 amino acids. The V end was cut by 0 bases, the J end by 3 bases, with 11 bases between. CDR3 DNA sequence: TGCGCCAGCAGCCAAGAAGTAACAGCCGCTAATGAAAAACTGTTTTTT. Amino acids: CASSQEVTAANEKLFF.

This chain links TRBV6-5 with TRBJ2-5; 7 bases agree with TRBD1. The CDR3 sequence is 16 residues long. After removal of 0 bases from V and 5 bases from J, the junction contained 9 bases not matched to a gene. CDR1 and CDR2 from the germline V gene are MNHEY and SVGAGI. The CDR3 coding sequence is TGTGCCAGCAGTTACTCAGGGGGCGCGATAGCTGAGACCCAGTACTTC. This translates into CASSYSGGAIAETQYF.

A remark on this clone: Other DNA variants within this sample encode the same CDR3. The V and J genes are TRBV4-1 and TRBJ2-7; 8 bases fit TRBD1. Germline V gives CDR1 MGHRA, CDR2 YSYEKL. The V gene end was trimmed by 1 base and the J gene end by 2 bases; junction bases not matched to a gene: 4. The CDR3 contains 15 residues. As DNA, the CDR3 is TGCGCCAGCAGCCAAGTCGGACAGGGCCCCTACGAGCAGTACTTC. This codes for CASSQVGQGPYEQYF.

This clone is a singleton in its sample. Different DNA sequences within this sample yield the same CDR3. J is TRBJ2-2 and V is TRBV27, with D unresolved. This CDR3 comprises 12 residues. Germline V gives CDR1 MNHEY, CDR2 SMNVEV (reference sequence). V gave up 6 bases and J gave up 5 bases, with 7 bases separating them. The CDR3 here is CASSLITGELFF. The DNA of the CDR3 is TGTGCCAGCAGCCTCATAACCGGGGAGCTGTTTTTT.

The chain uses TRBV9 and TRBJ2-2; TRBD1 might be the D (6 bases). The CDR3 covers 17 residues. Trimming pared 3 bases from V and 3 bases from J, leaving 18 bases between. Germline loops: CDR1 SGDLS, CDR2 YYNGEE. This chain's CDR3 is CASSANRDRSYTGELFF. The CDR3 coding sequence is TGTGCCAGCAGCGCTAATCGAGACAGGAGCTACACCGGGGAGCTGTTTTTT. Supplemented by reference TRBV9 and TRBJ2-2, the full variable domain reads DSGVTQTPKHLITATGQRVTLRCSPRSGDLSVYWYQQSLDQGLQFLIQYYNGEERAKGNILERFSAQQFPDLHSELNLSSLELGDSALYFCASSANRDRSYTGELFFGEGSRLTVL.

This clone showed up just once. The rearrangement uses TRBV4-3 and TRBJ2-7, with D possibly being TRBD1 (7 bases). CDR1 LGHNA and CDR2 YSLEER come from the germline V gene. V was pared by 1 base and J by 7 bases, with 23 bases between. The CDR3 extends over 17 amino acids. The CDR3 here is CASSQADRIEGAGEQYF. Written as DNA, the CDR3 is TGCGCCAGCAGCCAAGCCGACAGGATCGAGGGGGCGGGGGAGCAGTACTTC.

In nucleotides, the CDR3 is TGTGCCAGCAGGGGGACGCTATCCTACGAGCAGTACTTC. Translating gives CASRGTLSYEQYF. V usage is TRBV7-2 and J usage is TRBJ2-7; tentatively, D is TRBD1 or TRBD2 (5 bases each). The V end lost 6 bases, the J end lost 1 base, and 10 bases lay between the germline ends. Looked up from germline, CDR1 is SGHTA and CDR2 is FQGNSA. The CDR3 has 13 amino acids. The whole variable domain, remainder taken from reference TRBV7-2 and TRBJ2-7, is GAGVSQSPSNKVTEKGKDVELRCDPISGHTALYWYRQSLGQGLEFLIYFQGNSAPDKSGLPSDRFSAERTGGSVSTLTIQRTQQEDSAVYLCASRGTLSYEQYFGPGTRLTVT.